The rows below give T cell receptor beta chains drawn from one sample of a study of T-cell reconstitution after alpha-beta-depleted transplantation in children. TCRdb reprocessed the PCR reads with MiXCR, giving one entry per CDR3 protein. The table records 140,000 to 150,000 distinct CDR3 sequences, 8.8% of them present only once. The specimen was PBMCs, mostly from graft donor cells, collected 180 days after TCRalphabeta/CD19-depleted stem cell transplant. These receptors were obtained from a female patient between 2 and 10 years old who had a stem cell transplant for congenital amegakaryocytic thrombocytopenia, so the T cells may come from the graft donor. CDR3s include the opening cysteine and the closing phenylalanine or tryptophan. Each record gives: clone size, V gene, D gene, J gene, CDR3 protein, CDR3 DNA. A D gene is named only where the DNA matches it firmly. The size of a clone is reported for some rows only, either as once, few or many, or as a class for expanded clones.

size: -; V: TRBV4-3; D: TRBD2; J: TRBJ2-1; CDR3: CASSPLAGGLGNEQFF; DNA: TGCGCCAGCAGCCCCCTAGCGGGAGGGCTCGGCAATGAGCAGTTCTTC
size: many; V: TRBV11-3; D: TRBD2; J: TRBJ2-3; CDR3: CASSQWGGRADTQYF; DNA: TGTGCCAGCAGCCAATGGGGCGGGAGGGCAGATACGCAGTATTTT
size: few; V: TRBV29-1; D: -; J: TRBJ1-4; CDR3: CSVDPGEPNEKLFF; DNA: TGCAGCGTTGATCCAGGGGAACCGAATGAAAAACTGTTTTTT
size: -; V: TRBV6-1; D: -; J: TRBJ1-2; CDR3: CASSGSNGYTF; DNA: TGTGCCAGCAGTGGGAGTAATGGCTACACCTTC
size: many; V: TRBV7-2; D: -; J: TRBJ2-3; CDR3: CASSTQNTDTQYF; DNA: TGTGCCAGCAGCACCCAAAACACAGATACGCAGTATTTT
size: few; V: TRBV20-1; D: -; J: TRBJ1-5; CDR3: CSARDTRGGNQPQHF; DNA: TGCAGTGCTAGAGATACTAGGGGTGGCAATCAGCCCCAGCATTTT
size: many; V: TRBV14; D: -; J: TRBJ1-1; CDR3: CASSPVGPNTEAFF; DNA: TGTGCCAGCAGCCCCGTGGGGCCGAACACTGAAGCTTTCTTT
size: many; V: TRBV5-6; D: TRBD2; J: TRBJ2-7; CDR3: CASSRDYRKAYEQYF; DNA: TGTGCCAGCAGCCGGGACTACCGAAAGGCCTACGAGCAGTACTTC
size: many; V: TRBV7-8; D: -; J: TRBJ2-7; CDR3: CASSLGGTAIFEQYF; DNA: TGTGCCAGCAGCTTAGGCGGGACAGCTATATTCGAGCAGTACTTC
size: many; V: TRBV7-3; D: -; J: TRBJ1-1; CDR3: CASSKTVNTEAFF; DNA: TGTGCCAGCAGCAAGACAGTGAACACTGAAGCTTTCTTT
size: many; V: TRBV4-3; D: TRBD1; J: TRBJ2-5; CDR3: CASSPQGQTQETQYF; DNA: TGCGCCAGCAGCCCCCAGGGACAGACGCAAGAGACCCAGTACTTC
size: -; V: TRBV20-1; D: TRBD1; J: TRBJ1-5; CDR3: CSAREYWQGAVGGQPQHF; DNA: TGCAGTGCTAGAGAGTATTGGCAGGGGGCCGTCGGGGGTCAGCCCCAGCATTTT
size: -; V: TRBV20-1; D: -; J: TRBJ1-4; CDR3: CSARPGGVSNEKLFF; DNA: TGCAGTGCCAGACCCGGGGGGGTATCTAATGAAAAACTGTTTTTT